The 21 T cell receptor beta chains below all came from one sample that was sequenced in a study of cytomegalovirus exposure and HLA in healthy donors. 60 Vbeta and 13 Jbeta primers were used in PCR. This table comes from immunoSEQ multiplex PCR, and its TCRdb copy is limited to in-frame clones, with some not included. This table has about 180,000 clones, 65% to 80% appearing once. The sequencing input was PBMCs. The receptors come from a young woman in good health and CMV-seropositive.

The chain uses TRBV10-3 and TRBJ1-4; the D gene is possibly TRBD1 (6 bases). CDR1 is ENHRY, CDR2 SYGVKD, per germline. This CDR3 spans 15 amino acids. Between the trimmed V and J ends, which lost 0 bases and 5 bases, there was a span of 10 bases. In DNA form, the CDR3 reads TGTGCCATCAGTGAGTCTGGGGACACAAATGAAAAACTGTTTTTT. Translation: CAISESGDTNEKLFF.

The chain combines TRBV28 with TRBJ1-2, with D uncertain. Germline CDR1 is MDHEN and CDR2 is SYDVKM. Between the trimmed V and J ends, which lost 3 bases and 3 bases, there was a span of 14 bases. The CDR3 runs to 15 residues. CDR3 protein: CASSFHTKRYYGYTF. The DNA of the CDR3 is TGTGCCAGCAGTTTTCATACGAAGAGGTACTATGGCTACACCTTC.

J is TRBJ2-7 and V is TRBV28; D is unclear. The CDR3 covers 14 residues. V shed 4 bases and J shed 0 bases, with 10 bases lying between them. The germline V gene encodes CDR1 MDHEN and CDR2 SYDVKM. CDR3 DNA: TGTGCCAGCAGTTCCCTCCGGTTCTCCTACGAGCAGTACTTC. Encoded protein: CASSSLRFSYEQYF.

The chain is built from TRBV9 and TRBJ2-7, with D tentatively TRBD1 (6 bases). Trimming took off 0 bases at V and 1 base at J, with 11 bases between the two ends. Germline V gene lookup returns CDR1 SGDLS and CDR2 YYNGEE. There are 15 residues in the CDR3. The CDR3 sequence: CASSVVQGTSYEQYF. The CDR3 DNA reads as TGTGCCAGCAGCGTAGTCCAGGGGACATCCTACGAGCAGTACTTC.

The chain's CDR3 is CASSPGGGPLGTQYF. The CDR3 DNA sequence: TGTGCCAGTAGCCCTGGGGGGGGGCCTTTAGGTACGCAGTATTTT. The chain links TRBV19 to TRBJ2-3; perhaps TRBD2 as D (7 bases). CDR1 LNHDA and CDR2 SQIVND come from the germline V gene (reference sequence). Trimming took off 6 bases at V and 8 bases at J, with 21 bases between the two ends. This CDR3 is 15 amino acids long.

The rearrangement joins TRBV6-5 to TRBJ1-6; 7 positions agree with TRBD1. The trim removed 1 base at V and 6 bases at J, leaving 0 bases unmatched. The germline CDR1 and CDR2 sequences are MNHEY and SVGAGI. The CDR3 spans 14 residues. The CDR3 sequence: CASSYYRGNSPLHF. CDR3 DNA: TGTGCCAGCAGTTACTACAGGGGTAATTCACCCCTCCACTTT.

The V and J genes are TRBV2 and TRBJ2-5; TRBD2 aligns across 9 bases. The CDR3 is made up of 14 amino acids. V lost 6 bases and J lost 4; bases outside the gene matches: 6. Germline V gives CDR1 SNHLY, CDR2 FYNNEI. The CDR3 DNA follows: TGTGCCAGCAGACCGGGACTAGCCACAGAGACCCAGTACTTC. Protein: CASRPGLATETQYF.

V and J are TRBV6-5 and TRBJ1-1, with D maybe TRBD1 (6 bases). There are 15 residues in the CDR3. The V gene's germline CDR1 is MNHEY and CDR2 SVGAGI. Trimming removed 4 bases from V and 2 bases from J, with 14 bases in between. CDR3 residues: CASSSGQRVNTEAFF. The CDR3 bases are TGTGCCAGCAGTTCAGGACAGCGCGTAAACACTGAAGCTTTCTTT.

The rearrangement joins TRBV6-5 to TRBJ2-7; 8 positions agree with TRBD1. The ends lost 4 bases at V and 4 bases at J; junction bases unmatched: 3. This CDR3 is 13 amino acids long. CDR1 MNHEY and CDR2 SVGAGI come from the germline V gene. The CDR3 is CASSSRTGYEQYF. The CDR3 DNA reads TGTGCCAGCAGTTCCCGGACAGGGTACGAGCAGTACTTC.

The V and J genes are TRBV4-3 and TRBJ1-3; D gene unclear. There are 16 residues in the CDR3. Trimming removed 1 base at V and 4 bases at J, with 14 bases between. CDR1 LGHNA and CDR2 YSLEER come from the germline V gene. CDR3 sequence (DNA): TGCGCCAGCAGCCAAGCTGAGGGAGGGTACGGAAACACCATATATTTT. This translates into CASSQAEGGYGNTIYF.

The chain joins TRBV2 to TRBJ1-5, with TRBD1 matching 9 bases. V shed 5 bases, J shed 2 bases, and the junction held 4 bases outside the gene matches. CDR1 is SNHLY, CDR2 FYNNEI, per germline. The CDR3 spans 15 residues. The CDR3 sequence is CASSKDRGGNQPQHF. The CDR3 bases are TGTGCCAGCAGTAAGGACAGGGGAGGCAATCAGCCCCAGCATTTT.

The chain employs TRBV6-5 and TRBJ2-7; 9 bases align to TRBD1. This CDR3 has 13 amino acids. CDR1 is MNHEY, CDR2 SVGAGI, per germline. V lost 6 bases and J lost 4; bases outside the gene matches: 4. Written as DNA, the CDR3 is TGTGCCAGCAGGGCCGGGACAGGGTACGAGCAGTACTTC. Its translation is CASRAGTGYEQYF.

The genes are TRBV7-3 and TRBJ2-6; 10 positions match TRBD1. This CDR3 has 17 residues. Trimming at V came to 4 bases and at J to 1 base, leaving 4 bases not matched to a gene. The V gene's germline CDR1 is SGHTA and CDR2 FQGTGA. The DNA for the CDR3 is TGTGCCAGCAGCTCGGGACAGGGGTTTTCTGGGGCCAACGTCCTGACTTTC. Protein product: CASSSGQGFSGANVLTF.

This clone was observed a handful of times. This sequence joins TRBV4-2 and TRBJ2-3; possible D gene TRBD2, 7 bases. CDR1 LGHNA and CDR2 YNFKEQ come from the germline V gene. The CDR3 is 16 residues long. The germline V and J ends were trimmed by 4 bases and 1 base, with 15 bases remaining between them. DNA of the CDR3: TGTGCCAGCAGCCCGGGGGGCCTAGGACGCACAGATACGCAGTATTTT. This codes for CASSPGGLGRTDTQYF.

V and J are TRBV4-3 and TRBJ1-2; tentative D call: TRBD1 (5 bases). The germline V and J ends were trimmed by 3 bases and 2 bases, with 13 bases remaining between them. CDR3 size: 15 residues. CDR1 and CDR2 (germline): LGHNA, YSLEER. The CDR3 DNA reads as TGCGCCAGCAGCCATGGGACTGTTGGAAACTATGGCTACACCTTC. Residues: CASSHGTVGNYGYTF.

J is TRBJ1-4 and V is TRBV7-9; maybe TRBD1 (6 bases). Per the germline V gene, CDR1 is SEHNR and CDR2 is FQNEAQ (reference sequence). Trimming took off 0 bases at V and 5 bases at J, with 13 bases between the two ends. The CDR3 has 16 amino acids. This chain's CDR3 is CASSLARTATNEKLFF. The DNA for the CDR3 is TGTGCCAGCAGCTTAGCGAGGACAGCCACAAATGAAAAACTGTTTTTT.

The V gene is TRBV28, the J gene TRBJ2-4; D remains unclear. V lost 6 bases and J lost 0, with 24 bases in between. The CDR3 has 19 residues. Germline lookup yields CDR1 MDHEN and CDR2 SYDVKM. This chain's CDR3 is CASSSPQNSVKLAKNIQYF. CDR3 nucleotides: TGTGCCAGCAGCTCCCCGCAAAATTCGGTAAAGCTAGCCAAAAACATTCAGTACTTC.

This clone has just one count. The chain carries TRBV12-2 and TRBJ1-2; the table calls TRBD1, which could not be checked here. TRBV12-2 is described as a pseudogene. CDR3 size: 13 residues. The CDR3 reads CASRPTGNYGYTF. The CDR3, as DNA: TGTGCAAGTCGCCCGACAGGGAACTATGGCTACACCTTC.

The chain links TRBV7-8 to TRBJ1-2; D is possibly TRBD1 (5 bases). Germline V lookup: CDR1 SGHVS, CDR2 FQNEAQ. V was cut by 3 bases and J by 4 bases, with 12 bases left in between. The length of the CDR3 is 14 residues. In DNA, the CDR3 is TGTGCCAGCAGCTTTAGGGAAGGGGCCTATGGCTACACCTTC. The encoded protein is CASSFREGAYGYTF.

The chain couples TRBV7-2 to TRBJ2-4; 8 nucleotides align to TRBD1. Looked up from germline, CDR1 is SGHTA and CDR2 is FQGNSA. J gave up 0 bases and V 5 bases, and 6 bases lay outside the gene matches. The CDR3 sequence is 16 residues long. Here the CDR3 reads CASSPGTGLAKNIQYF. For the CDR3, the DNA is TGTGCCAGCAGCCCCGGGACAGGCCTAGCCAAAAACATTCAGTACTTC. Full variable domain (outside the CDR3, taken from reference TRBV7-2 and TRBJ2-4): GAGVSQSPSNKVTEKGKDVELRCDPISGHTALYWYRQSLGQGLEFLIYFQGNSAPDKSGLPSDRFSAERTGGSVSTLTIQRTQQEDSAVYLCASSPGTGLAKNIQYFGAGTRLSVL.

This clone was seen a few times. The J gene is TRBJ2-4, the V gene TRBV29-1; D is perhaps TRBD1 (6 bases). CDR1 and CDR2 from the germline V gene are SQVTM and ANQGSEA. Trimming removed 1 base at V and 5 bases at J, with 9 bases between. There are 13 residues in the CDR3. CDR3 in amino acids: CSVEGRGENIQYF. CDR3 in DNA: TGCAGCGTTGAAGGCAGGGGCGAAAACATTCAGTACTTC.